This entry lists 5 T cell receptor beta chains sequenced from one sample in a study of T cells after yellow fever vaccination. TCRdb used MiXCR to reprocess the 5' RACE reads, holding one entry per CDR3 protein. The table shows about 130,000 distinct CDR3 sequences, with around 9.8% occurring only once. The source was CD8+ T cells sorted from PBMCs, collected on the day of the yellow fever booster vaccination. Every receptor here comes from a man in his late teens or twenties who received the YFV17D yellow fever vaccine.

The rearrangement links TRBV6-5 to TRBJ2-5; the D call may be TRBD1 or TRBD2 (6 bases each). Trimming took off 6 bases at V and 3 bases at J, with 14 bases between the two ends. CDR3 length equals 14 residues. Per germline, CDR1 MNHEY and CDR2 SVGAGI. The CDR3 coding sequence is TGTGCCAGCAGCCCCACCGGGGGCGAAGAGACCCAGTACTTC. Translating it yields CASSPTGGEETQYF.

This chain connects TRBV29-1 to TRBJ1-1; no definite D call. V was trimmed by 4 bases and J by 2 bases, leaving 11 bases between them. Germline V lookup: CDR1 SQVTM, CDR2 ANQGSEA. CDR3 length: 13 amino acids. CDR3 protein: CSVVGLDNTEAFF. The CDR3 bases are TGCAGCGTTGTTGGACTCGACAACACTGAAGCTTTCTTT.

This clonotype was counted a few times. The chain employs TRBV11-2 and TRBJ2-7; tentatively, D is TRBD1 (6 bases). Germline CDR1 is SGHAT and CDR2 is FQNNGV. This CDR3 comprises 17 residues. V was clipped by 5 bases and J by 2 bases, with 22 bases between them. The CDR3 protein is CASSLVGTPNAAYEQYV. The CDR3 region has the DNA TGTGCCAGCAGCCTAGTCGGGACACCGAATGCGGCCTACGAGCAGTACGTC.

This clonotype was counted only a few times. Here the CDR3 reads CASSVENRGSKNYGYTF. CDR3 DNA sequence: TGTGCCAGCAGCGTAGAGAACAGGGGGTCGAAGAACTATGGCTACACCTTC. The chain carries TRBV9 and TRBJ1-2, with 8 bases fitting TRBD1. J was trimmed by 2 bases and V by 0 bases; bases with no gene match: 9. The CDR3 length is 17 residues. Germline CDR1 SGDLS, CDR2 YYNGEE.

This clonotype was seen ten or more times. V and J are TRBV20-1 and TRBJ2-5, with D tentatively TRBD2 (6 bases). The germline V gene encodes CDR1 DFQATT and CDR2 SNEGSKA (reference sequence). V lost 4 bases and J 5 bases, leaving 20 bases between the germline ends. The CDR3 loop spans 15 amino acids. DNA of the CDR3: TGCAGTGCTACGTTCGGTTGGGGGAGGAGGGAGACCCAGTACTTC. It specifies CSATFGWGRRETQYF.